The rows below give T cell receptor beta chains drawn from one sample of a study of T cells in narcolepsy. Sequencing used immunoSEQ multiplex PCR; TCRdb keeps in-frame clones, though not all of them. Of 26,000 or so clones in the sample, roughly 86% were seen once. Sequenced sample: CD45RA- memory CD4+ T cells from PBMCs. All receptors derive from a human donor with narcolepsy. Each CDR3 is given with its conserved first and last residue. The D gene is left open where the match is weak. Expanded clones get a size class; other rows say once, few or many, or leave the size out.

TRBJ2-3 | NA | TRBV5-1 | TRBD2 | TGCGCCAGCAGCTTCATTCCTAGCGGGGGGGCTAGCACAGATACGCAGTATTTT | CASSFIPSGGASTDTQYF
TRBJ2-5 | NA | TRBV5-4 | NA | TGTGCCAGCAGCTTGGTAGGGGGAGAGACCCAGTACTTC | CASSLVGGETQYF
TRBJ1-5 | NA | TRBV5-5 | NA | TGTGCCAGCAGCCTGATGGACAGACCTAGCAATCAGCCCCAGCATTTT | CASSLMDRPSNQPQHF
TRBJ2-5 | NA | TRBV7-6 | NA | TGTGCCAGCAGCTTCCAAGAGACCCAGTACTTC | CASSFQETQYF
TRBJ2-5 | NA | TRBV6-6 | TRBD1 | TGTGCCAGCAGTGACCTCGGGACAGGCGAAGAGACCCAGTACTTC | CASSDLGTGEETQYF
TRBJ2-3 | NA | TRBV6-4 | TRBD2 | TGTGCCAGCAGCTCACTAGCGGGGGGGAACACAGATACGCAGTATTTT | CASSSLAGGNTDTQYF
TRBJ2-3 | NA | TRBV5-1 | NA | TGCGCCAGCAGCACTGGACTGTCAGATACGCAGTATTTT | CASSTGLSDTQYF
TRBJ2-3 | NA | TRBV5-1 | TRBD1 | TGCGCCAGCAGCCGTCGGGACAGTAGTACAGATACGCAGTATTTT | CASSRRDSSTDTQYF
TRBJ2-7 | NA | TRBV27 | TRBD2 | TGTGCCAGCAGTTTATCGAGGCTAGCGGATAACTACGAGCAGTACTTC | CASSLSRLADNYEQYF
TRBJ1-1 | NA | TRBV5-5 | NA | TGTGCCAGCAGTTTTCAGCCGGGCACTGAAGCTTTCTTT | CASSFQPGTEAFF
TRBJ1-1 | few | TRBV29-1 | NA | TGCAGCGTTGAAGACGGGGACCTGAACACTGAAGCTTTCTTT | CSVEDGDLNTEAFF
TRBJ1-4 | NA | TRBV28 | NA | TGTGCCAGCAGTTCGTCGGCGGCGTCTAATGAAAAACTGTTTTTT | CASSSSAASNEKLFF
TRBJ1-5 | NA | TRBV5-1 | NA | TGCGCCAGCAGCCACGACGGGATCAATCAGCCCCAGCATTTT | CASSHDGINQPQHF
TRBJ2-2 | NA | TRBV11-2 | NA | TGTGCCAGCAGCCGGCTGGGGGCGAACACCGGGGAGCTGTTTTTT | CASSRLGANTGELFF
TRBJ2-2 | NA | TRBV5-1 | NA | TGCGCCAGCAGCTTCTCACAGAACACCGGGGAGCTGTTTTTT | CASSFSQNTGELFF
TRBJ2-4 | NA | TRBV29-1 | NA | TGCAGCGTTGATATGGGTCGGGACATTCAGTACTTC | CSVDMGRDIQYF
TRBJ1-5 | once | TRBV5-8 | NA | TGTGCCAGCAGCTTGGAGGTGGCCGGCCAGCATTTT | CASSLEVAGQHF
TRBJ1-2 | NA | TRBV27 | NA | TGTGCCAGCAGTTCCCTCGGAGGGGAGATTGAGGGCTACACCTTC | CASSSLGGEIEGYTF
TRBJ1-2 | NA | TRBV28 | TRBD1 | TGTGCCAGCAGTTCGTCGACAGGGAAGGGTGGCTACACCTTC | CASSSSTGKGGYTF
TRBJ2-1 | NA | TRBV4-2 | NA | TGTGCCAGCAGCCAAGATAGGGTAGGGAGCTCCTACAATGAGCAGTTCTTC | CASSQDRVGSSYNEQFF
TRBJ2-5 | few | TRBV2 | NA | TGTGCCAGCAGTGAAGCGCAAGAGACCCAGTACTTC | CASSEAQETQYF
TRBJ2-7 | NA | TRBV27 | TRBD1 | TGTGCCAGCAGTTTAGGGACAGGCCCTCCGTACGAGCAATACTTC | CASSLGTGPPYEQYF
TRBJ1-1 | NA | TRBV4-1 | NA | TGCGCCAGCAGCCTCAGGGTGGAGGGCACTGAAGCTTTCTTT | CASSLRVEGTEAFF